These 4 T cell receptor beta chains share one sample of origin, sequenced in a study of regulatory T cells in long-lasting Graves disease. Stated time point: newly diagnosed GD, antithyroid drugs for less than 3 months. PBMCs provided the RNA from which the TCR library was made. Arm-PCR of CDR3 regions with iRepertoire HTBI primers generated TCR beta libraries. TCRdb recomputed calls from the multiplex PCR reads with MiXCR, one row per CDR3 protein. The sample holds approximately 390,000 distinct CDR3 sequences, roughly 16% seen once. The same sample was also studied in work on T cells in Graves' hyperthyroidism and ophthalmopathy.

Specimen: peripheral blood mononuclear cells (PBMCs), collected at new diagnosis, from a patient treated with antithyroid drugs. These receptors were collected from a woman younger than 35 with Graves disease.

This clonotype has just a few counts. The rearrangement links TRBV5-1 to TRBJ2-5, with TRBD2 identical over 11 bases. The germline V gene has CDR1 SGHRS and CDR2 YFSETQ. The junction had 14 bases not matched to a gene; V was cut back by 8 bases and J by 5 bases. CDR3 size: 16 residues. The CDR3 DNA reads as TGCGCCAGTTCTACTAGCGGGGGACCCCCGGGGGAGACCCAGTACTTC. Protein product: CASSTSGGPPGETQYF.

This clonotype was detected many times. V is TRBV12-3 or TRBV12-4 and J is TRBJ1-2; weak D call: TRBD1 (5 bases). The CDR3 has 14 residues. The V end was cut by 6 bases, the J end by 8 bases, with 19 bases between. DNA of the CDR3: TGTGCCAGCAGCCTGTTGGGAGTGAGGGGCGGCTACACCTTC. Translating it yields CASSLLGVRGGYTF.

There are many counts of this clonotype. The chain joins TRBV20-1 to TRBJ2-7, with D uncertain. The CDR3 loop spans 12 amino acids. The V end was cut by 5 bases, the J end by 2 bases, with 10 bases between. The germline gives CDR1 DFQATT, CDR2 SNEGSKA (reference sequence). CDR3 DNA sequence: TGCAGTGCTCGATATAAAACCTACGAGCAGTACTTC. This encodes CSARYKTYEQYF.

This clonotype was counted ten times or more. V and J are TRBV6-2 or TRBV6-3 and TRBJ2-1, with TRBD1 matching over 10 bases. Germline trimming cut 5 bases from V and 10 bases from J; bases unmatched to any gene: 11. The CDR3 is made up of 15 amino acids. The V gene's germline CDR1 is MNHEY and CDR2 SVGEGT. This CDR3 reads CASSEIGTGVGEQFF. In nucleotides, the CDR3 is TGTGCCAGCAGTGAAATTGGGACAGGGGTTGGGGAGCAGTTCTTC.